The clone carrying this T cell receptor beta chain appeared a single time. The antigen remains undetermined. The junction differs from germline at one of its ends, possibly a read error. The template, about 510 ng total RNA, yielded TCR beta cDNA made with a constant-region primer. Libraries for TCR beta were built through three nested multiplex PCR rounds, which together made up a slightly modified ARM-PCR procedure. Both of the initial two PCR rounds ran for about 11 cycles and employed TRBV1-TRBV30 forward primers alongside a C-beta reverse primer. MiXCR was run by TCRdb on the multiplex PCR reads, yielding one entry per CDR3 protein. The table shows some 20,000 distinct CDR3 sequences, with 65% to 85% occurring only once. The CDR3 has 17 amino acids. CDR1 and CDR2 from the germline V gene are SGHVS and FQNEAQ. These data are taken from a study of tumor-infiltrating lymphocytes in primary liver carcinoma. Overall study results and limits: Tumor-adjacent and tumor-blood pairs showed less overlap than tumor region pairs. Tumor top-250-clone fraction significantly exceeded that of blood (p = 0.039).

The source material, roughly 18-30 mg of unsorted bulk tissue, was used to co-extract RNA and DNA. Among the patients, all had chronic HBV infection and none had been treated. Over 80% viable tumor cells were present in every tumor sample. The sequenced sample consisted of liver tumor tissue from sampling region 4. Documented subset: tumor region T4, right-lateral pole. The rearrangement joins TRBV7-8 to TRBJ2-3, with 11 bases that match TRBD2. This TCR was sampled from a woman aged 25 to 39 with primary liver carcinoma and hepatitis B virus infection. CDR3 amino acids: CASSIWQLAGVRDRQYF. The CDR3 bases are TGTGCCAGCAGCATATGGCAACTAGCGGGAGTAAGGGATAGGCAGTATTTT.